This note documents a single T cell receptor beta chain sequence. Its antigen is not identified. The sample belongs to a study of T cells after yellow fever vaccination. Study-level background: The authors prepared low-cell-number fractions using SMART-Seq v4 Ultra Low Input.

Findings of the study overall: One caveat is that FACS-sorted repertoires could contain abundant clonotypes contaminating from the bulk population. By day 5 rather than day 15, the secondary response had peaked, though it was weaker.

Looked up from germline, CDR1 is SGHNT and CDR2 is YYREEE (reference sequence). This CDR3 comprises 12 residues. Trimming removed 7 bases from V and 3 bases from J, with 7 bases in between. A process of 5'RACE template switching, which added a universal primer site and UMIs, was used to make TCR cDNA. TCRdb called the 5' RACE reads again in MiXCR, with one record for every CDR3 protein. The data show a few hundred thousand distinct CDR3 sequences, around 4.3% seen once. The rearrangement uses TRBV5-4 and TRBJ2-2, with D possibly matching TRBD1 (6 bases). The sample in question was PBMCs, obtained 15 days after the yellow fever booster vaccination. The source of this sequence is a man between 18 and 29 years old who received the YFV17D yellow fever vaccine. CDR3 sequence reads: CASHRDTGELFF. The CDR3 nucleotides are TGTGCCAGCCACAGGGACACCGGGGAGCTGTTTTTT.